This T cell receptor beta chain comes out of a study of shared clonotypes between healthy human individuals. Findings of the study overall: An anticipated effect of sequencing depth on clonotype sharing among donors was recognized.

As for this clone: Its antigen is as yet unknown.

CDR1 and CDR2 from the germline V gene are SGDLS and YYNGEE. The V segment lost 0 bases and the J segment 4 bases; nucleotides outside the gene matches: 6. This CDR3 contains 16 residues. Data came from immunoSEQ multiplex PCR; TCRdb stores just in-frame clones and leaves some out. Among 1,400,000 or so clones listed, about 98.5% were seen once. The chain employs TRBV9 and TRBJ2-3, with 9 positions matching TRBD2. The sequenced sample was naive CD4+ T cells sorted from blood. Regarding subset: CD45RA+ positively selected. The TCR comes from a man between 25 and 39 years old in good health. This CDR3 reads CASSVGGGRGADTQYF. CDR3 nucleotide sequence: TGTGCCAGCAGCGTAGGCGGCGGGAGGGGAGCAGATACGCAGTATTTT.